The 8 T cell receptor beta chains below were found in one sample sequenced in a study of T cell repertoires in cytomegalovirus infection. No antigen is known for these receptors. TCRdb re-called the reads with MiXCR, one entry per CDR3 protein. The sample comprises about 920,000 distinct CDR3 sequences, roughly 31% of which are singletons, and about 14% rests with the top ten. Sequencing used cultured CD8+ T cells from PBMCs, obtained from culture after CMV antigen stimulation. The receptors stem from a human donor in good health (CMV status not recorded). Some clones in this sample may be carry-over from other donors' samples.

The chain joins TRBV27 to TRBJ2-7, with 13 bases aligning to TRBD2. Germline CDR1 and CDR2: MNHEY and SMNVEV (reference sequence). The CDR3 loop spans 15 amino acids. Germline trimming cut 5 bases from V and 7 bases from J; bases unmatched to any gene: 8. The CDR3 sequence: CASSPTSGGPIEQYF. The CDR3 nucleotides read TGTGCCAGCAGTCCGACTAGCGGGGGGCCCATAGAGCAGTACTTC.

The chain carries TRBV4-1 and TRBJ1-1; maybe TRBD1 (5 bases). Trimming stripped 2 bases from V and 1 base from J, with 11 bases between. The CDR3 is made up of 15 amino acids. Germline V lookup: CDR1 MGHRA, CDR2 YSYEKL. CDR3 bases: TGCGCCAGCAGCCAAACCGGGACGTCGAACACTGAAGCTTTCTTT. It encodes CASSQTGTSNTEAFF.

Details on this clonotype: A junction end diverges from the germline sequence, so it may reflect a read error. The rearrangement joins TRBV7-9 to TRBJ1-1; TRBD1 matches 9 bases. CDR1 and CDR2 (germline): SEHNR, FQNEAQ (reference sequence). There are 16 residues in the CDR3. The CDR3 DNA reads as TGTGTCAGCAGCTTCGAAGCGGGACAGGGGAACACTGAAGCTTTCTTT. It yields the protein CVSSFEAGQGNTEAFF.

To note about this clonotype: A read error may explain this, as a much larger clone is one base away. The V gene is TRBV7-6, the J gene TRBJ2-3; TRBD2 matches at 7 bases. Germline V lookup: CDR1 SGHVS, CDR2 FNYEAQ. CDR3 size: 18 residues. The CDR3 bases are TGTGCCAGCAACTTAGCGCCGGGCGGGGGAAGAAGCACAGATACGCAGTATTTT. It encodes CASNLAPGGGRSTDTQYF.

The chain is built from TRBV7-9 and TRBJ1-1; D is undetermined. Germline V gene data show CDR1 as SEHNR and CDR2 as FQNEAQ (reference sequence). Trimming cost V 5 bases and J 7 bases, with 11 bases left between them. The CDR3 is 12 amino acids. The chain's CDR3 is CASSITGDEAFF. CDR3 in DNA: TGTGCCAGCAGCATTACCGGCGATGAAGCTTTCTTT.

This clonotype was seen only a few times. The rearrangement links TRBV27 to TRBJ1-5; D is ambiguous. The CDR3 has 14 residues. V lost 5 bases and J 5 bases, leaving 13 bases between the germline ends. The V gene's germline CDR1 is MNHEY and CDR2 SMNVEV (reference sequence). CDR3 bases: TGTGCCAGCAGTCCCCTACTGATCGATCAGCCCCAGCATTTT. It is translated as CASSPLLIDQPQHF.

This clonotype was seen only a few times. The CDR3 is CASSPRTAVLNYGYTF. The CDR3 nucleotides are TGTGCCAGCAGCCCCCGGACTGCTGTCCTTAACTATGGCTACACCTTC. The genes are TRBV11-2 and TRBJ1-2; D gene unclear. V was shortened by 5 bases and J by 1 base, with 17 bases between the two germline ends. This CDR3 has 16 amino acids. Germline CDR1 is SGHAT and CDR2 is FQNNGV. The full variable domain, in which reference TRBV11-2 and TRBJ1-2 provide the parts outside the CDR3, is EAGVAQSPRYKIIEKRQSVAFWCNPISGHATLYWYQQILGQGPKLLIQFQNNGVVDDSQLPKDRFSAERLKGVDSTLKIQPAKLEDSAVYLCASSPRTAVLNYGYTFGSGTRLTVV.

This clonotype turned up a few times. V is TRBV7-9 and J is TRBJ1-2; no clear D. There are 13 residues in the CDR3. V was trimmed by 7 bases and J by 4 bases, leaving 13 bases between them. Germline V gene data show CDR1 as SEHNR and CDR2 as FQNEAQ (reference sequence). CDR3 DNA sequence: TGTGCCAGCATCGACCATGGGGTCTATGGCTACACCTTC. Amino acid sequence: CASIDHGVYGYTF.